This T cell receptor (beta chain) was retrieved from a study of cytomegalovirus exposure and HLA in healthy donors (dated by TCRdb to 2015 to 2018). In terms of the full investigation: A later analysis indicated that the roughly 120 validation repertoires were generated on the platform also employed for the 650 to 850 repertoires of the first cohort. A separate validation cohort of 100 to 150 different subjects was used in addition to the approximately 610-subject first cohort. The study combined high-throughput TCR immunosequencing, statistical association of individual TCRs with disease status, and machine learning to predict cytomegalovirus infection status. The aim of the study was to test whether cataloging public T cell receptors could identify signatures of past pathogen exposure.

The donors were included in the validation cohort of approximately 130 subjects, a group kept apart from the roughly 670-subject first cohort. With respect to this clone: It lacks a known antigen. Base qualities were left out, and no much larger clone turns up one base away.

Library creation used the immunoSEQ multiplex PCR assay. The study's processing was this. A statistical classification framework was built to diagnose cytomegalovirus status from the catalog of TCR beta chain sequences. TCRdb retrieved this table from immuneACCESS and kept in-frame rearrangements only. Not all clones are present; in checked studies, unresolved V genes account for under half, and no reason is known for the remainder. V, J and clone size are taken as reported in that table, and D and trimming were inferred from the DNA itself. The sample table contains more than 200,000 clones; only one count was recorded for 90% of them. The ten largest clones capture approximately 3% of the sample. The full study reports these points: In vitro tests confirmed that a few of the cytomegalovirus-associated TCR beta chains recognize cytomegalovirus antigens. Across donors, most TCR sequences were observed very rarely, whereas some public TCRs were present in many individuals. All 120 or so repertoires were used to score co-occurrence in the validation cohort in a later analysis, because that analysis had no HLA typing for the cohort. The classifier was reported to diagnose cytomegalovirus status with high specificity and sensitivity in both the original cohort and the validation cohort. According to the authors, the approach could potentially be generalized to other disease states and immunological phenotypes. Of the cluster scores, 90% to 95% were above 0 in a later analysis, which found that TCRs clustered in the first cohort also tended to co-occur in the 120 validation repertoires. A total of some 180 TCR beta chains were listed by the study as associated with cytomegalovirus.

The sequencing input was PBMCs. This clonotype was sampled from a woman under 40 in good health and CMV-seronegative.

This receptor has the CDR3 CASSQGTGVRETQYF. The DNA sequence is as follows: TGCGCCAGCAGCCAAGGGACAGGGGTACGAGAGACCCAGTACTTC. Rearrangement joined TRBV4-1 to TRBJ2-5, with 9 bases aligning to TRBD1. Trimming accounts for 1 base at V and 4 bases at J, while the number of junction bases matched to no gene is 4. Including the terminal cysteine and phenylalanine, the CDR3 comprises 15 residues. This entry keeps only the CDR3 DNA: 45 bases, framed from base 1. Based on the germline V gene, the CDR1 and CDR2 sequences are MGHRA and YSYEKL.